This T cell receptor beta chain was captured by sequencing in a study of CD8 T cells in Susac syndrome. Reverse transcription used about 0.5 to 1 ug RNA and random hexamers. The CDR3 of TCR beta was amplified by immunoSEQ multiplex PCR across 54 Vbeta and 13 Jbeta. One entry per CDR3 protein results from TCRdb running MiXCR on the immunoSEQ multiplex PCR reads. The sample has some 250,000 distinct CDR3 sequences, 96% seen once; the top ten hold 0.095% to 0.12%. As judged by recently defined diagnostic criteria, patients with Susac syndrome had definite or probable disease. CDR3 size: 14 residues. J was trimmed by 6 bases and V by 4 bases; bases with no gene match: 8. Germline CDR1 reads SGDLS; CDR2 reads YYNGEE.

The clonotype comes from a human donor with Susac syndrome. Sample: CD4+ T cells from PBMCs. The J gene is TRBJ2-3, the V gene TRBV9, with 7 bases lining up with TRBD2. The CDR3 reads CASSSRLAGDTQYF. DNA of the CDR3: TGTGCCAGCAGCTCCCGACTAGCAGGGGATACGCAGTATTTT.